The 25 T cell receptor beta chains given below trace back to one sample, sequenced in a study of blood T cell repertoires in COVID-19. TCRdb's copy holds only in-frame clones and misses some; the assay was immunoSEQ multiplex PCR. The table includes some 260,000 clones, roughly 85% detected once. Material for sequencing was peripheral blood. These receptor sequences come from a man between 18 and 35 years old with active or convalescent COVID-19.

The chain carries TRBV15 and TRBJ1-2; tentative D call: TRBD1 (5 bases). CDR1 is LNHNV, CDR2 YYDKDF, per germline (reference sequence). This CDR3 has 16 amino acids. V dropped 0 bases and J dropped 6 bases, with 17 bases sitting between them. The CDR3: CATSRDFRPGSDGYTF. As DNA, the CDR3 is TGTGCCACCAGCAGAGATTTCCGGCCAGGGTCGGATGGCTACACCTTC. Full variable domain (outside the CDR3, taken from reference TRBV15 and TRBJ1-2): DAMVIQNPRYQVTQFGKPVTLSCSQTLNHNVMYWYQQKSSQAPKLLFHYYDKDFNNEADTPDNFQSRRPNTSFCFLDIRSPGLGDTAMYLCATSRDFRPGSDGYTFGSGTRLTVV.

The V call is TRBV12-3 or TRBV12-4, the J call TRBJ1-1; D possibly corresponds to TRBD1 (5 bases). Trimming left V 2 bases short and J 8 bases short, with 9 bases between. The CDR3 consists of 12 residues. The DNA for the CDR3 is TGTGCCAGCAGTTTAAAGGGGTGGGAAGCTTTCTTT. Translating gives CASSLKGWEAFF.

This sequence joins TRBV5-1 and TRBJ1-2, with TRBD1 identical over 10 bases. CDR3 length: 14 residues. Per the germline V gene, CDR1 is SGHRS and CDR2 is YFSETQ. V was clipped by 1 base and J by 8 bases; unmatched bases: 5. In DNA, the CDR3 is TGCGCCAGCAGCTTGCAGGGACAGGGGAACGGCTACACCTTC. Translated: CASSLQGQGNGYTF.

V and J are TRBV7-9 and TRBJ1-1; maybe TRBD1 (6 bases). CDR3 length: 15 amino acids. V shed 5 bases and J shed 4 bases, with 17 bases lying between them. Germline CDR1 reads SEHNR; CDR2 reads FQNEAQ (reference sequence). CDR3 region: CASSTPGAVSTEAFF. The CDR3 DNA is TGTGCCAGCAGCACTCCAGGGGCGGTGAGCACTGAAGCTTTCTTT.

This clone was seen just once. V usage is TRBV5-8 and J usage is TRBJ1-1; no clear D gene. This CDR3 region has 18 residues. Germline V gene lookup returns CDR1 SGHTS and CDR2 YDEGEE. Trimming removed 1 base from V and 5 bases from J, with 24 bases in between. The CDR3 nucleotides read TGTGCCAGCAGCTTGTCCCCGGGGTCTGAAGGTTATCGGACTGAAGCTTTCTTT. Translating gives CASSLSPGSEGYRTEAFF.

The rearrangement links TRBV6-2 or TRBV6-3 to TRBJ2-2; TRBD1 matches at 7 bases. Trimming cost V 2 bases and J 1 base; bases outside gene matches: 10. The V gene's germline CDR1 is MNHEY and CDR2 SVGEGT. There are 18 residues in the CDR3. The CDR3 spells CASSYPSTGDMNTGELFF. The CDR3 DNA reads TGTGCCAGCAGTTACCCTTCCACAGGGGATATGAACACCGGGGAGCTGTTTTTT.

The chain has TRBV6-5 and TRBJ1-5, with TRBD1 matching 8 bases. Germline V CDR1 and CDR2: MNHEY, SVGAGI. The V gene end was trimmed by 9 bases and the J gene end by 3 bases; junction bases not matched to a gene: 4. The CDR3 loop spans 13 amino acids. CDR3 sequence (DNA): TGTGCCAGTAGGACAGGGAACAATCAGCCCCAGCATTTT. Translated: CASRTGNNQPQHF.

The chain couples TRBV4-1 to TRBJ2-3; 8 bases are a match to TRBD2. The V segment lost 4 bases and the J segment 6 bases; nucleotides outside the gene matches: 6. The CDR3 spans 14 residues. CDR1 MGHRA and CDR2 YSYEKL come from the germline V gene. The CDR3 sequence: CASSPREGRDTQYF. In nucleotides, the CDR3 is TGCGCCAGCAGCCCTCGGGAGGGCCGGGATACGCAGTATTTT.

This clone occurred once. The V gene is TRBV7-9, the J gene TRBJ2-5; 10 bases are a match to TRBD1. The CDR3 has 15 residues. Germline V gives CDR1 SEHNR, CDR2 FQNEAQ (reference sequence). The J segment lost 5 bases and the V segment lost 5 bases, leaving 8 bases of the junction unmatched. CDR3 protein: CASSARQGARETQYF. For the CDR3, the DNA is TGTGCCAGCAGCGCCAGACAGGGGGCGCGGGAGACCCAGTACTTC.

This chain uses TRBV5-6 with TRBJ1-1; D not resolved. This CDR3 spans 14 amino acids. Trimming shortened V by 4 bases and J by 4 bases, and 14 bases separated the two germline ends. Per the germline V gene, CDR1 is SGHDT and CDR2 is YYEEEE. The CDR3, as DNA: TGTGCCAGCAGCCAAGTCGCAAAGAGCACTGAAGCTTTCTTT. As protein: CASSQVAKSTEAFF.

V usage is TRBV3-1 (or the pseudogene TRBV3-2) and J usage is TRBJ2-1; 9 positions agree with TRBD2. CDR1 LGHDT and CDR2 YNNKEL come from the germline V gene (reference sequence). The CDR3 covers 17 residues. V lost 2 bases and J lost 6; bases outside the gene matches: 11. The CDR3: CASSQRNSGSLSNEQFF. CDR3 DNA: TGTGCCAGCAGCCAACGTAATAGCGGGAGTCTGAGCAATGAGCAGTTCTTC.

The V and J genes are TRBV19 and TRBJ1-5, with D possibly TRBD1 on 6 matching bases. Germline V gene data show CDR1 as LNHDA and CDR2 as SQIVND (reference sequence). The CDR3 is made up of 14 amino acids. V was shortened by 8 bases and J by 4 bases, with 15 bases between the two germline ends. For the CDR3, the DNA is TGTGCCAGTCGAGAGGGGGGGATAAATCAGCCCCAGCATTTT. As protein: CASREGGINQPQHF.

The CDR3 DNA sequence: TGTGCCAGCAGCTTACTCCCCGGGAGGGGGCTCGGTGAAAAACTGTTTTTT. Protein: CASSLLPGRGLGEKLFF. This chain uses TRBV5-8 with TRBJ1-4; 7 nucleotides align to TRBD1. CDR1 is SGHTS, CDR2 YDEGEE, per germline. This CDR3 spans 17 amino acids. J lost 7 bases, V lost 2 bases, and 14 bases had no gene match.

The CDR3 DNA sequence: TGTGCCATCAGTGACCGACAGGGGGATGGCTACACCTTC. Amino acids: CAISDRQGDGYTF. The chain has TRBV10-3 and TRBJ1-2, with 9 bases identical to TRBD1. The germline V gene has CDR1 ENHRY and CDR2 SYGVKD. Unmatched junction bases numbered 2, after V lost 3 bases and J lost 6 bases. There are 13 residues in the CDR3.

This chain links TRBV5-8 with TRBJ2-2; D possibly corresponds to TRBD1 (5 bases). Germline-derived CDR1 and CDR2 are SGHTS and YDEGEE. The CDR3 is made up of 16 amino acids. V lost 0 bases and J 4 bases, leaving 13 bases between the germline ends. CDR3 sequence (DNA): TGTGCCAGCAGCTTGGCGGGCAGGGTGTTCACCGGGGAGCTGTTTTTT. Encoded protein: CASSLAGRVFTGELFF.

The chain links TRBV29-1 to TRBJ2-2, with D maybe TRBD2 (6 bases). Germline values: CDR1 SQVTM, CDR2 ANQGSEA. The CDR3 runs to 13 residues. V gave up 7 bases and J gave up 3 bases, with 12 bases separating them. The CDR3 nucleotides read TGCAGCGGCGGGACTTCCGACACCGGGGAGCTGTTTTTT. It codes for CSGGTSDTGELFF.

The CDR3 loop reads CASSLLRGRATGELFF. The CDR3 DNA follows: TGTGCCAGCAGCTTGCTGCGCGGGAGGGCCACCGGGGAGCTGTTTTTT. The chain carries TRBV11-2 and TRBJ2-2; 9 bases fit TRBD2. The CDR3 is made up of 16 amino acids. V trimming: 3 bases; J trimming: 4 bases; junction bases outside the gene matches: 6. In germline, CDR1 is SGHAT, CDR2 FQNNGV.

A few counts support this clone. In DNA, the CDR3 is TGTGCCAGTAGTTGGGCGCAGGGGACCGGTGGCTACACCTTC. Translation gives CASSWAQGTGGYTF. The chain couples TRBV19 to TRBJ1-2; weak D call: TRBD1 (6 bases). From germline, CDR1 is LNHDA and CDR2 SQIVND (reference sequence). The CDR3 consists of 14 residues. Between the trimmed V and J ends, which lost 5 bases and 7 bases, there was a span of 17 bases.

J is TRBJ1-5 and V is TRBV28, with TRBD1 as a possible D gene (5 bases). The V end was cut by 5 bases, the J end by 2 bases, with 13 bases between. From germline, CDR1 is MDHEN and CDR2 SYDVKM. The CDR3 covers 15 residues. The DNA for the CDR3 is TGTGCCAGCAGTAAGAGGACAACGGGCAATCAGCCCCAGCATTTT. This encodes CASSKRTTGNQPQHF.

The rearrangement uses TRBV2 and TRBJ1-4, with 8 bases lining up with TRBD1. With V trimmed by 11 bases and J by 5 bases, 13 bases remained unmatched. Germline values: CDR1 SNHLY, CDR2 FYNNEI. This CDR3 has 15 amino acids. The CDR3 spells CAWNRGKDVNEKLFF. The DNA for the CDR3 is TGTGCCTGGAACAGGGGGAAGGATGTAAATGAAAAACTGTTTTTT.

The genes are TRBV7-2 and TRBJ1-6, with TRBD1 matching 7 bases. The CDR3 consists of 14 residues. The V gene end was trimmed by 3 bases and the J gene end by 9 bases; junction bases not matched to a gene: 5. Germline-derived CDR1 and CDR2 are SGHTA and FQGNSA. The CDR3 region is CASSFGQEGSPLHF. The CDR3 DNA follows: TGTGCCAGCAGCTTTGGACAGGAGGGTTCACCCCTCCACTTT. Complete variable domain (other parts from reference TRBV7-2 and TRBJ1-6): GAGVSQSPSNKVTEKGKDVELRCDPISGHTALYWYRQSLGQGLEFLIYFQGNSAPDKSGLPSDRFSAERTGGSVSTLTIQRTQQEDSAVYLCASSFGQEGSPLHFGNGTRLTVT.

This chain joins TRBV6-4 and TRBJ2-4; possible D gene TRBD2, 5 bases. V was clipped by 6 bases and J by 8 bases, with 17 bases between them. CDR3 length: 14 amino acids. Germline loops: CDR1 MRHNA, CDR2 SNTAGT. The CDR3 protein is CASRGRRTWDIQYF. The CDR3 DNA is TGTGCCAGCAGGGGCAGGCGGACTTGGGACATTCAGTACTTC.

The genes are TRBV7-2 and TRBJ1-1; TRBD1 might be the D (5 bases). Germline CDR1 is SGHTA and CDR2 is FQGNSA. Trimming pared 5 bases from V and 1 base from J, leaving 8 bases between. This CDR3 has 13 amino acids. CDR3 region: CASSAQANTEAFF. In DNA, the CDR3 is TGTGCCAGCAGCGCACAGGCGAACACTGAAGCTTTCTTT.

CDR3 loop: CASKGGRGTGELFF. DNA of the CDR3: TGTGCCAGTAAAGGCGGGAGGGGCACCGGGGAGCTGTTTTTT. The V and J genes are TRBV19 and TRBJ2-2; 9 bases are shared with TRBD2. V was pared by 7 bases and J by 4 bases, with 4 bases of the junction left unmatched. CDR1 is LNHDA and CDR2 is SQIVND in the germline V gene (reference sequence). CDR3 length: 14 residues.

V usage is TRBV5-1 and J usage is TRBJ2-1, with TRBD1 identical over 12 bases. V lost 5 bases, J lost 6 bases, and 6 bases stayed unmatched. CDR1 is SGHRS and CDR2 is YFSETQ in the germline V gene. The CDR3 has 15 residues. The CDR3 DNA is TGCGCCAGCAGGTACGGGACAGGGGGCCCCAATGAGCAGTTCTTC. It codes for CASRYGTGGPNEQFF.